These 7 T cell receptor beta chains share one sample of origin, sequenced in a study of blood T cell repertoires in COVID-19. Clones were sequenced by immunoSEQ multiplex PCR, and TCRdb holds only the in-frame ones, with some missing. The repertoire holds more than 150,000 clones, with roughly four fifths as singletons. The sequenced sample consisted of peripheral blood. The receptors were gathered from a woman under 40 with acute or convalescent COVID-19.

The V and J genes are TRBV10-1 and TRBJ1-2; 10 bases are a match to TRBD1. With 7 bases clipped from V and 12 bases from J, the junction kept 11 bases outside the gene matches. CDR1 WNHNN and CDR2 SYGVQD come from the germline V gene (reference sequence). The CDR3 runs to 13 residues. The CDR3 sequence is CASNMSGQGPHTF. The CDR3 DNA reads TGCGCCAGCAACATGTCGGGACAGGGGCCCCACACCTTC.

The chain links TRBV15 to TRBJ1-4, with 7 bases matching TRBD1. V dropped 0 bases and J dropped 5; count of bases not matched to a gene: 6. The CDR3 is 16 amino acids. Germline V lookup: CDR1 LNHNV, CDR2 YYDKDF (reference sequence). The CDR3 DNA sequence: TGTGCCACCAGCAGAGATCGGGTGACAGGGAATGAAAAACTGTTTTTT. Translating gives CATSRDRVTGNEKLFF.

This clone was seen a few times. The chain carries TRBV2 and TRBJ2-2; 7 bases align to TRBD2. The trim removed 3 bases at V and 5 bases at J, leaving 6 bases unmatched. The CDR3 consists of 15 residues. The germline CDR1 and CDR2 sequences are SNHLY and FYNNEI. CDR3 region: CASSDGLAATGELFF. CDR3 DNA sequence: TGTGCCAGCAGTGACGGTCTAGCGGCGACCGGGGAGCTGTTTTTT.

This chain links TRBV6-2 or TRBV6-3 with TRBJ2-1; TRBD1 is a possible D gene (6 bases). Germline-derived CDR1 and CDR2 are MNHEY and SVGEGT. V lost 2 bases and J lost 4, with 12 bases in between. The length of the CDR3 is 15 residues. CDR3 loop: CASSYQWDIYNEQFF. The DNA of the CDR3 is TGTGCCAGCAGTTACCAATGGGACATTTACAATGAGCAGTTCTTC.

This clone came up a few times. The chain couples TRBV12-3 or TRBV12-4 to TRBJ1-2, with D maybe TRBD1 (6 bases). V lost 3 bases to trimming and J lost 5 bases, with 10 bases between them. The CDR3 has 13 residues. Here the CDR3 DNA reads TGTGCCAGCAGTTTGTACAGGGTATATGGCTACACCTTC. It yields the protein CASSLYRVYGYTF.

The chain couples TRBV5-1 to TRBJ2-2; D may be TRBD1 (5 bases). CDR3 length: 15 residues. Germline V gene lookup returns CDR1 SGHRS and CDR2 YFSETQ. V lost 1 base to trimming and J lost 3 bases, with 10 bases between them. DNA of the CDR3: TGCGCCAGCAGCTTGAGGGGCGAACACACCGGGGAGCTGTTTTTT. This gives the protein CASSLRGEHTGELFF.

The chain combines TRBV6-6 with TRBJ2-6; 9 nucleotides match TRBD1. Germline CDR1 reads MNHNY; CDR2 reads SVGAGI (reference sequence). CDR3 size: 19 residues. V dropped 5 bases and J dropped 1; count of bases not matched to a gene: 12. The CDR3 here is CASSPLSVGQGSGANVLTF. The CDR3 DNA reads TGTGCCAGCAGTCCTTTATCAGTAGGACAGGGGTCTGGGGCCAACGTCCTGACTTTC.